Listed here is a single T cell receptor (beta chain). This sample was taken from a study of blood T cell repertoires in COVID-19. At the level of the study: Material from acute and convalescent COVID-19 was sourced from the United States, Italy and Spain. In each case, the material was cDNA or gDNA derived from T cells, B-cell-depleted T cells, or PBMCs.

This CDR3 region has 14 residues. Germline V gene data show CDR1 as KGHSH and CDR2 as LQKENI. Trimming removed 2 bases from V and 6 bases from J, with 13 bases in between. One Seattle source followed patients from active infection through their disease course. Measured with immunoSEQ multiplex PCR; TCRdb has only the in-frame clones, and not every one. The sample lists roughly 280,000 clones; approximately 86% were seen once. The chain combines TRBV18 with TRBJ1-2; no clear D. This receptor was taken from a woman aged 55-70 years with COVID-19, enrolled during active disease. The material sequenced was peripheral blood. DNA for the CDR3: TGTGCCAGCTCACCAACAGCCCAAGGCGATGGCTACACCTTC. This gives the protein CASSPTAQGDGYTF.